Shown below are 27 T cell receptor beta chains from a single sample sequenced in a study of OX40 agonist ivuxolimab in advanced cancers. The library was prepared using the immunoSEQ multiplex PCR assay. TCRdb provides this immuneACCESS table in a form limited to in-frame rearrangements. Some clones are lacking; in checked studies, under half of them reflect an unresolved V gene, and why the rest are absent is not known. Within this sample are about 21,000 clones, with 86% of them counted one time only. Clones ranked in the top ten supply about a sixth of the sample. The sequences come from CD4+ or CD8+ T cells sorted from blood, collected in a trial of the OX40 agonist ivuxolimab. These TCRs come from an adult with an advanced solid tumor such as melanoma, head and neck, liver or kidney cancer.

With respect to this clone: Other nucleotide sequences in the sample specify the same CDR3. The chain is built from TRBV7-6 and TRBJ1-1, with TRBD1 identical over 8 bases. Germline V lookup: CDR1 SGHVS, CDR2 FNYEAQ. After removal of 5 bases from V and 8 bases from J, the junction contained 4 bases not matched to a gene. This CDR3 is built from 12 residues. CDR3 amino acids: CASSLGQGEAFF. CDR3 in DNA: TGTGCCAGCAGCCTAGGACAGGGAGAAGCTTTCTTT.

This clone was recorded only once. CDR3 bases: TGTGCCTGGGCCTTTGGGGACGGGCAGTTCTTC. Protein: CAWAFGDGQFF. This chain joins TRBV30 and TRBJ2-1; either TRBD1 or TRBD2 may supply D (5 bases each). CDR1 and CDR2 (germline): GTSNPN, SVGIG (reference sequence). CDR3 length equals 11 residues. With 5 bases removed from V and 12 bases from J, the gap between germline ends came to 14 bases.

The chain recombines TRBV2 with TRBJ2-5; D unclear. CDR3 length equals 13 residues. Germline loops: CDR1 SNHLY, CDR2 FYNNEI. Deletions cut 4 bases from V and 4 bases from J, with 10 bases between. The CDR3 spells CASSVSLVETQYF. In DNA form, the CDR3 reads TGTGCCAGCAGTGTTAGTTTGGTAGAGACCCAGTACTTC.

This chain connects TRBV7-9 to TRBJ2-7; the D gene could be TRBD1 or TRBD2 (6 bases each). Looked up from germline, CDR1 is SEHNR and CDR2 is FQNEAQ (reference sequence). The CDR3 is made up of 18 amino acids. Trimming shortened V by 5 bases and J by 1 base, and 24 bases separated the two germline ends. CDR3 nucleotide sequence: TGTGCCAGCAGCCTGGCTGGGGGGCTTAGAACAAGGTCCTACGAGCAGTACTTC. It translates to CASSLAGGLRTRSYEQYF.

This clone was detected once. V usage is TRBV6-6 and J usage is TRBJ2-5; 9 bases align to TRBD1. The closer fit of TRBJ2-7 to the DNA end suggests the J call may be wrong. This CDR3 region has 13 residues. CDR1 and CDR2 (germline): MNHNY, SVGAGI (reference sequence). CDR3 sequence (DNA): TGTGCCAGCAACGGACAGGGGAGTTACGAGCAGTACTTC. Translating gives CASNGQGSYEQYF.

This sequence joins TRBV29-1 and TRBJ2-5; 9 bases match TRBD2. The CDR3 has 14 amino acids. Germline V lookup: CDR1 SQVTM, CDR2 ANQGSEA. The ends lost 6 bases at V and 5 bases at J; junction bases unmatched: 10. CDR3 nucleotide sequence: TGCAGCGTAGGGCGGGGGGGCCAGCTGGAGACCCAGTACTTC. It codes for CSVGRGGQLETQYF.

The rearrangement uses TRBV18 and TRBJ2-7; D is ambiguous. Per the germline V gene, CDR1 is KGHSH and CDR2 is LQKENI. V shed 3 bases and J shed 2 bases, with 8 bases lying between them. The CDR3 runs 13 residues. The CDR3 here is CASSPSRTYEQYF. CDR3 nucleotides: TGTGCCAGCTCACCGAGCCGGACCTACGAGCAGTACTTC.

This chain joins TRBV5-8 and TRBJ2-3, with unresolved D. Trimming took off 5 bases at V and 2 bases at J, with 6 bases between the two ends. Germline V CDR1 and CDR2: SGHTS, YDEGEE. There are 12 residues in the CDR3. The CDR3 loop is CASRLDTDTQYF. DNA of the CDR3: TGTGCCAGCAGACTCGACACAGATACGCAGTATTTT.

This clone ranks as medium-sized. The chain uses TRBV11-2 and TRBJ2-7; perhaps TRBD2 as D (5 bases). CDR3 length: 15 amino acids. The germline gives CDR1 SGHAT, CDR2 FQNNGV. Trimming pared 3 bases from V and 0 bases from J, leaving 12 bases between. In DNA form, the CDR3 reads TGTGCCAGCAGCTTCGAAAGAGGGATCTCCTACGAGCAGTACTTC. It specifies CASSFERGISYEQYF.

The chain joins TRBV11-2 to TRBJ2-7; D is possibly TRBD1 (6 bases). This CDR3 region has 16 residues. V was pared by 4 bases and J by 0 bases, with 16 bases between. From germline, CDR1 is SGHAT and CDR2 FQNNGV. CDR3: CASSSRTDSGSYEQYF. Here the CDR3 DNA reads TGTGCCAGCAGCTCCCGGACAGATTCTGGCTCCTACGAGCAGTACTTC. The whole variable domain, remainder taken from reference TRBV11-2 and TRBJ2-7, is EAGVAQSPRYKIIEKRQSVAFWCNPISGHATLYWYQQILGQGPKLLIQFQNNGVVDDSQLPKDRFSAERLKGVDSTLKIQPAKLEDSAVYLCASSSRTDSGSYEQYFGPGTRLTVT.

This clone is labeled large. The genes are TRBV27 and TRBJ1-6; a possible D gene is TRBD1 (5 bases). V was shortened by 4 bases and J by 8 bases, with 9 bases between the two germline ends. The CDR3 is made up of 13 amino acids. Germline assignment: CDR1 MNHEY and CDR2 SMNVEV (reference sequence). CDR3 sequence (DNA): TGTGCCAGCAGTTGGGGGATCGATTCACCCCTCCACTTT. The encoded protein is CASSWGIDSPLHF.

The V and J genes are TRBV10-3 and TRBJ1-6; D uncertain. V lost 6 bases to trimming and J lost 8 bases, with 14 bases between them. This CDR3 comprises 14 residues. Germline assignment: CDR1 ENHRY and CDR2 SYGVKD. CDR3 amino acids: CAISSEGLDSPLHF. The CDR3 coding sequence is TGTGCCATCAGCTCCGAGGGATTGGATTCACCCCTCCACTTT.

To note about this clone: Relative to the germline gene, one junction end is altered; a read error may explain this. The V and J genes are TRBV12-5 and TRBJ2-4; 8 positions match TRBD2. This CDR3 is 14 amino acids long. CDR1 is LGHNT, CDR2 FRNRAP, per germline. CDR3 residues: CASGLAGGADIQHF. The CDR3 region has the DNA TGTGCTAGTGGTTTGGCCGGGGGGGCAGACATTCAGCACTTC.

The chain is built from TRBV9 and TRBJ1-1; 7 bases map to TRBD1. J gave up 0 bases and V 3 bases, and 5 bases lay outside the gene matches. This CDR3 comprises 15 residues. Germline lookup yields CDR1 SGDLS and CDR2 YYNGEE. The CDR3 sequence is CASSAGGQLNTEAFF. The CDR3 DNA sequence: TGTGCCAGCAGCGCCGGGGGACAGTTGAACACTGAAGCTTTCTTT.

The chain joins TRBV5-1 to TRBJ2-1, with D unclear. Deletions cut 0 bases from V and 4 bases from J, with 11 bases between. The CDR3 loop spans 15 amino acids. Germline CDR1 and CDR2: SGHRS and YFSETQ. The CDR3 region has the DNA TGCGCCAGCAGCTTGGCAGTGTCGTCGTACAATGAGCAGTTCTTC. Amino acid sequence: CASSLAVSSYNEQFF. Full variable domain (outside the CDR3, taken from reference TRBV5-1 and TRBJ2-1): KAGVTQTPRYLIKTRGQQVTLSCSPISGHRSVSWYQQTPGQGLQFLFEYFSETQRNKGNFPGRFSGRQFSNSRSEMNVSTLELGDSALYLCASSLAVSSYNEQFFGPGTRLTVL.

The V gene is TRBV19, the J gene TRBJ1-4; 7 nucleotides line up with TRBD1. Germline V gene sequence: CDR1 LNHDA, CDR2 SQIVND (reference sequence). The CDR3 sequence is 13 residues long. The V segment lost 8 bases and the J segment 7 bases; nucleotides outside the gene matches: 7. DNA for the CDR3: TGTGCCAGTCAGACAGGGCGGGTTGAAAAACTGTTTTTT. The encoded protein is CASQTGRVEKLFF. Supplemented by reference TRBV19 and TRBJ1-4, the full variable domain reads DGGITQSPKYLFRKEGQNVTLSCEQNLNHDAMYWYRQDPGQGLRLIYYSQIVNDFQKGDIAEGYSVSREKKESFPLTVTSAQKNPTAFYLCASQTGRVEKLFFGSGTQLSVL.

This clone is a singleton in its sample. V usage is TRBV30 and J usage is TRBJ1-6, with D possibly matching TRBD1 (5 bases). The CDR3 contains 13 residues. V was trimmed by 8 bases and J by 7 bases, leaving 15 bases between them. Germline-derived CDR1 and CDR2 are GTSNPN and SVGIG (reference sequence). CDR3 coding DNA: TGTGCCGGGGTAAGAGGGGCCAATTCACCCCTCCACTTT. Translating it yields CAGVRGANSPLHF.

V and J are TRBV6-6 and TRBJ2-5; D is unclear. The V and J ends lost 4 bases and 5 bases respectively, with 8 bases between them. The CDR3 totals 12 residues. The germline V gene encodes CDR1 MNHNY and CDR2 SVGAGI (reference sequence). CDR3 residues: CASSSRTETQYF. CDR3 nucleotides: TGTGCCAGCAGTTCCCGAACGGAGACCCAGTACTTC.

The gene calls are TRBV7-3 and TRBJ2-7; D call uncertain. Germline assignment: CDR1 SGHTA and CDR2 FQGTGA. CDR3 length: 14 residues. The V gene lost 0 bases and the J gene lost 2 bases, with 8 bases spanning the gap. The CDR3 sequence: CASSLTLPAYEQYF. Written as DNA, the CDR3 is TGTGCCAGCAGCTTAACGCTCCCAGCCTACGAGCAGTACTTC.

The V call is TRBV11-3, the J call TRBJ2-7, with D possibly TRBD1 on 5 matching bases. Germline V lookup: CDR1 SGHNT, CDR2 YENEEA. The CDR3 has 16 residues. V shed 2 bases and J shed 6 bases, with 20 bases lying between them. DNA of the CDR3: TGTGCCAGCAGCTTATCCCGGTGGGGCAAGACCGGCGAGCAGTACTTC. Translated: CASSLSRWGKTGEQYF.

The chain joins TRBV6-5 to TRBJ2-2, with D possibly being TRBD2 (7 bases). CDR1 MNHEY and CDR2 SVGAGI come from the germline V gene. The CDR3 is 15 amino acids. V dropped 2 bases and J dropped 5 bases, with 12 bases sitting between them. This chain's CDR3 is CASSYEGGGTGELFF. The CDR3 DNA follows: TGTGCCAGCAGTTACGAGGGGGGAGGGACCGGGGAGCTGTTTTTT.

This clone was seen only once. V usage is TRBV6-5 and J usage is TRBJ1-5, with D possibly TRBD1 on 5 matching bases. Trimming removed 0 bases from V and 7 bases from J, with 13 bases in between. CDR3 length: 15 amino acids. Germline V gene data show CDR1 as MNHEY and CDR2 as SVGAGI. CDR3 protein: CASSYSNTGEQPQHF. The CDR3 region has the DNA TGTGCCAGCAGTTACTCGAACACGGGGGAGCAGCCCCAGCATTTT.

J is TRBJ2-2 and V is TRBV19; 9 bases are a match to TRBD2. Per germline, CDR1 LNHDA and CDR2 SQIVND (reference sequence). V was pared by 1 base and J by 6 bases, with 0 bases of the junction left unmatched. CDR3 length: 14 amino acids. The CDR3 reads CASSIGGGAGELFF. The CDR3 DNA is TGTGCCAGTAGTATAGGCGGGGGGGCCGGGGAGCTGTTTTTT.

The CDR3 region has the DNA TGTGCCAGTAGTGTCGGGGTGAACACTGAAGCTTTCTTT. Protein product: CASSVGVNTEAFF. V usage is TRBV19 and J usage is TRBJ1-1; no clear D. The germline gives CDR1 LNHDA, CDR2 SQIVND (reference sequence). V lost 5 bases and J lost 0, with 7 bases in between. The CDR3 is 13 amino acids.

This rearrangement joins TRBV6-5 to TRBJ2-3; D ambiguous. CDR3 length: 15 amino acids. Trimming removed 4 bases from V and 0 bases from J, with 11 bases in between. The germline gives CDR1 MNHEY, CDR2 SVGAGI. This CDR3 is CASSLGRSSTDTQYF. The CDR3 nucleotides read TGTGCCAGCAGTTTGGGCAGGTCTAGCACAGATACGCAGTATTTT.

This chain uses TRBV19 with TRBJ2-2; 8 nucleotides match TRBD2. V was pared by 2 bases and J by 5 bases, with 4 bases of the junction left unmatched. The CDR3 extends over 15 amino acids. Germline CDR1 and CDR2: LNHDA and SQIVND (reference sequence). CDR3 amino acids: CASSILAGGTGELFF. Here the CDR3 DNA reads TGTGCCAGTAGTATATTGGCGGGGGGAACCGGGGAGCTGTTTTTT.

This clone was seen a handful of times. The chain combines TRBV2 with TRBJ2-5; D unclear. The CDR3 loop spans 15 amino acids. Trimming shortened V by 1 base and J by 0 bases, and 9 bases separated the two germline ends. The V gene's germline CDR1 is SNHLY and CDR2 FYNNEI. CDR3 nucleotide sequence: TGTGCCAGCAGTGAAGAGGGCCGGGACCAAGAGACCCAGTACTTC. It yields the protein CASSEEGRDQETQYF.